A selection of T cell receptor beta chains follows, all from one sample in a study of blood T cell repertoires in COVID-19. Generated by immunoSEQ multiplex PCR, the TCRdb table keeps only in-frame clones and is missing some. In the table there are about 160,000 clones, 85% of which are singletons. Sequenced sample: peripheral blood. All receptors derive from a man aged 35 to 55 with acute or convalescent COVID-19. CDR3s include the opening cysteine and the closing phenylalanine or tryptophan. The order of the fields is clone size, J gene, V gene, D gene, CDR3 protein, CDR3 DNA. The D gene is left open where the match is weak. The size entry is marked missing in some rows and otherwise reads once, few, many or a size class.

NA,TRBJ2-7,TRBV6-5,NA,CASRDSSSYEQYF,TGTGCCAGCAGGGACTCGAGCTCCTACGAGCAGTACTTC
NA,TRBJ1-5,TRBV20-1,NA,CSASAGGNQPQHF,TGCAGTGCTAGTGCAGGTGGCAATCAGCCCCAGCATTTT
NA,TRBJ1-5,TRBV19,TRBD1,CASSTNDRGFYQPQHF,TGTGCCAGTAGTACGAATGACAGGGGGTTTTATCAGCCCCAGCATTTT
NA,TRBJ2-1,TRBV11-1,NA,CASSRNRDGGYNEQFF,TGTGCCAGCAGCCGGAACCGGGACGGGGGCTACAATGAGCAGTTCTTC
once,TRBJ2-5,TRBV2,TRBD2,CASSETSGRKVTQYF,TGTGCCAGCAGTGAGACTAGCGGGAGGAAAGTGACCCAGTACTTC
NA,TRBJ2-3,TRBV11-3,TRBD2,CASSDGGASTDTQYF,TGTGCCAGCAGCGACGGGGGGGCTAGCACAGATACGCAGTATTTT
NA,TRBJ2-5,TRBV7-6,NA,CASSLARRRGFQETQYF,TGTGCCAGCAGCTTAGCGCGGAGACGGGGATTCCAAGAGACCCAGTACTTC
NA,TRBJ2-7,TRBV2,TRBD2,CASSENNLRTSISLYEQYF,TGTGCCAGCAGTGAAAATAATTTGAGGACTAGCATATCTCTCTACGAGCAGTACTTC
NA,TRBJ2-5,TRBV4-1,TRBD2,CASSHPGLAGGVTQYF,TGCGCCAGCAGCCACCCAGGACTAGCGGGGGGCGTTACCCAGTACTTC
NA,TRBJ1-2,TRBV2,TRBD1,CASSWDRLTYGYTF,TGTGCCAGCAGTTGGGACAGGTTAACCTATGGCTACACCTTC
NA,TRBJ1-2,TRBV5-1,NA,CASSLGQTSYGYTF,TGCGCCAGCAGCTTGGGACAGACGAGCTATGGCTACACCTTC
NA,TRBJ1-1,TRBV6-5,NA,CASSPGGVGEAFF,TGTGCCAGCAGTCCGGGGGGGGTTGGAGAAGCTTTCTTT
NA,TRBJ1-5,TRBV6-1,NA,CASSEGPVQPQHF,TGTGCCAGCAGTGAAGGGCCAGTCCAGCCCCAGCATTTT
NA,TRBJ1-1,TRBV10-3,NA,CAISTEWNTEAFF,TGTGCCATATCGACAGAATGGAACACTGAAGCTTTCTTT